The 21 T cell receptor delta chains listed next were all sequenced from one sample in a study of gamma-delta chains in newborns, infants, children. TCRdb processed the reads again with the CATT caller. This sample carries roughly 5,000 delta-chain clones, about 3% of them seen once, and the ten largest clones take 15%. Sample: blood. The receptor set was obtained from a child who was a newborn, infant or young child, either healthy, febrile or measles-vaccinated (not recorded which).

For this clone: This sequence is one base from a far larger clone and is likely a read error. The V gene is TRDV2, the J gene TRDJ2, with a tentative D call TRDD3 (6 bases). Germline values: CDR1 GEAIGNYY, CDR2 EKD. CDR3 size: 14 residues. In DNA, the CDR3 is TGTGCCTGTGACATACTGGGTTTGACAGCACAACCCTTCTTT. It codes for CACDILGLTAQPFF.

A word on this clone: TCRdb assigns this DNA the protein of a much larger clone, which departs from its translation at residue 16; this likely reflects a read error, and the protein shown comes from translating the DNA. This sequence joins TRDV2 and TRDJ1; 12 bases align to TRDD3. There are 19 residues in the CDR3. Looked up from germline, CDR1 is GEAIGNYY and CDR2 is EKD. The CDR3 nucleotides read TGTGCCTGTGACACCGATTCTACTGGGGGATACTCCTACACCGATGAACTCATCTTT. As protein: CACDTDSTGGYSYTDELIF.

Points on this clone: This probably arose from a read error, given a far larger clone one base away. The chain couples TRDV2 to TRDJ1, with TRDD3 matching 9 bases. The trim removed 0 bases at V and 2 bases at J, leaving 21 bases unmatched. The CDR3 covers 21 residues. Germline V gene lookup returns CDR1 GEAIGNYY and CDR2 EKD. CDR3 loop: CACDTPPTGGAWGGQTDKLIF. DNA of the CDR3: TGTGCCTGTGACACCCCGCCTACTGGGGGAGCCTGGGGGGGCCAGACCGATAAACTCATCTTT.

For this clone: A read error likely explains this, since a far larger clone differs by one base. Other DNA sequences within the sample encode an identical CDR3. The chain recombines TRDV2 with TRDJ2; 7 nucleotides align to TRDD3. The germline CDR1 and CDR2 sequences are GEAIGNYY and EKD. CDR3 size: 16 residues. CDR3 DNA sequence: TGTGCCTGTGACACTAGTGGGGGAGCTTTGACTGCACAACTCTTCTTT. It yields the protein CACDTSGGALTAQLFF.

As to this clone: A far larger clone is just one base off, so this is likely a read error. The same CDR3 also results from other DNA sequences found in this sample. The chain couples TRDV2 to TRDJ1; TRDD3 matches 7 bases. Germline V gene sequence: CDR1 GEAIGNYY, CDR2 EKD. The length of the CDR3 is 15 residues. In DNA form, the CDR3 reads TGTGCCTGTGACACCGCCTGGGGGGTCACCGATAAACTCATCTTC. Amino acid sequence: CACDTAWGVTDKLIF.

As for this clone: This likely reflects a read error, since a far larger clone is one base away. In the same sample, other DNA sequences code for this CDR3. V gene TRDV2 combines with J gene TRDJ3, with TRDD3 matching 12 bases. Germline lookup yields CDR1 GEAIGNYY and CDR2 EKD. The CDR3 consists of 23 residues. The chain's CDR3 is CACDTIRLSGGYEVSWDTRQMFF. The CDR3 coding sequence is TGTGCCTGTGACACGATCCGACTCTCTGGGGGATACGAGGTCTCCTGGGACACCCGACAGATGTTCTTC.

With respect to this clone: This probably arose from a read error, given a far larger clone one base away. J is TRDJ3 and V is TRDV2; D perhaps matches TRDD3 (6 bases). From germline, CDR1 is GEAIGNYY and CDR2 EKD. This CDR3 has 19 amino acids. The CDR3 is CACDTVGVIAIWDARQMFF. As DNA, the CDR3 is TGTGCCTGTGACACCGTGGGGGTTATAGCAATCTGGGACGCCCGACAGATGTTTTTC.

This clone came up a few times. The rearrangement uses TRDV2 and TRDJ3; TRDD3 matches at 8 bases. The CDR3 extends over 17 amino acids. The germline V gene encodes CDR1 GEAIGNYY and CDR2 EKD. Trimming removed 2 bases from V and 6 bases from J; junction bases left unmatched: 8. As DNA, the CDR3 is TGTGCCTGTGACAAACTGGGGGCTACATTGGACACCCGACAGATGTTTTTC. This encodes CACDKLGATLDTRQMFF.

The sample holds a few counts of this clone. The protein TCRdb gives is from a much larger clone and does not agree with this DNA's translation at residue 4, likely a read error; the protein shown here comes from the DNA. The chain's CDR3 is CACETRTGDHSSWDTRQMFF. CDR3 DNA sequence: TGTGCCTGTGAAACTCGTACTGGGGACCACAGCTCCTGGGACACCCGACAGATGTTTTTC. The chain uses TRDV2 and TRDJ3; 7 bases fit TRDD3. V was clipped by 4 bases and J by 0 bases; unmatched bases: 14. This CDR3 region has 20 residues. Germline values: CDR1 GEAIGNYY, CDR2 EKD.

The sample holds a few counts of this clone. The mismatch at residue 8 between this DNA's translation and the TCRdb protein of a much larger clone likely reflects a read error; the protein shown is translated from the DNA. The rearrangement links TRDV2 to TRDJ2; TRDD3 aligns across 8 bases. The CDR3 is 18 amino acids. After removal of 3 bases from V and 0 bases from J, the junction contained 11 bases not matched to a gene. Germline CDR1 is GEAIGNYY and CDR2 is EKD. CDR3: CACDVLGGGKALTAQLFF. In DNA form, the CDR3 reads TGTGCCTGTGACGTACTGGGGGGTGGGAAAGCTTTGACAGCACAACTCTTCTTT.

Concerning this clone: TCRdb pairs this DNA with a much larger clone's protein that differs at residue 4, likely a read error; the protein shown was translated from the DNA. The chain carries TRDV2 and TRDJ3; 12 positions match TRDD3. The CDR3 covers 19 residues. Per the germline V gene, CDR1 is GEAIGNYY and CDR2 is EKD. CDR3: CACGTGGYPSSWDTRQMFF. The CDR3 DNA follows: TGTGCCTGTGGCACTGGGGGATACCCCAGCTCCTGGGACACCCGACAGATGTTCTTC.

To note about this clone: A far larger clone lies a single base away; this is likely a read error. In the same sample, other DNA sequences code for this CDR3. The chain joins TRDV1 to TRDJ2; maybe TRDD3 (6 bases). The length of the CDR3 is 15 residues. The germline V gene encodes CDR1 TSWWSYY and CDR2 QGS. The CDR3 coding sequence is TGTGCTCTTGGGGAACTAGGGATATTGACAGCGCAACTCTTCTTT. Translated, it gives CALGELGILTAQLFF.

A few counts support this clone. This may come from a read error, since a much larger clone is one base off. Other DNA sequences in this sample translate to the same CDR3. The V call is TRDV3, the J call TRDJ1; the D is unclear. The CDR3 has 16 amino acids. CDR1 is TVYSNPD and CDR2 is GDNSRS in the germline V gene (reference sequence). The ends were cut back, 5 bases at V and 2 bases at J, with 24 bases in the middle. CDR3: CARAEDGGKGTDKLIF. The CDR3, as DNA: TGTGCCCGGGCTGAGGACGGCGGGAAAGGGACCGATAAACTCATCTTT.

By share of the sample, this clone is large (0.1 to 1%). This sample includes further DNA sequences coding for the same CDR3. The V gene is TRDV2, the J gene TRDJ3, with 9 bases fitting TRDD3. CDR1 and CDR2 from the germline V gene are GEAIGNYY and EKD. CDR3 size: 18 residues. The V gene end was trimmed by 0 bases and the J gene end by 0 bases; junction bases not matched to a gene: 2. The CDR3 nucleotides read TGTGCCTGTGACACCGTTGGGGGATACTCCTGGGACACCCGACAGATGTTTTTC. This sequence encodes CACDTVGGYSWDTRQMFF.

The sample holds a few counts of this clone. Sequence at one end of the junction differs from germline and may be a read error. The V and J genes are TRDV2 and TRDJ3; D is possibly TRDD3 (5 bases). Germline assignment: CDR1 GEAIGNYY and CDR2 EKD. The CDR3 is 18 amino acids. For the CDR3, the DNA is TGTGCCTGTGACACCGCCTGGACAAGCTCCTGGGACGCCCGACAGATGTTTTTC. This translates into CACDTAWTSSWDARQMFF.

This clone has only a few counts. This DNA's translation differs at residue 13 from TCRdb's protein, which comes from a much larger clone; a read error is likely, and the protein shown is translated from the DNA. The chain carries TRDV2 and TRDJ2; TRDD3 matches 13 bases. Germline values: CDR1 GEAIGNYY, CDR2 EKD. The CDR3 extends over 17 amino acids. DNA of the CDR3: TGTGCCTGTGACACCGTACTGGGGGATACGTTGACAGTACAACTCTTCTTT. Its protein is CACDTVLGDTLTVQLFF.

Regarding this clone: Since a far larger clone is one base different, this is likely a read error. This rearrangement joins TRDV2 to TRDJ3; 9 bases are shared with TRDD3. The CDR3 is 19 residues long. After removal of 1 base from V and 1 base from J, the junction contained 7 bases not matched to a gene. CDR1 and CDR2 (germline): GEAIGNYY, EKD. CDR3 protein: CACDTRGYGMSWDTRQMFF. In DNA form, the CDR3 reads TGTGCCTGTGACACTCGGGGATACGGGATGTCCTGGGACACCCGACAGATGTTTTTC.

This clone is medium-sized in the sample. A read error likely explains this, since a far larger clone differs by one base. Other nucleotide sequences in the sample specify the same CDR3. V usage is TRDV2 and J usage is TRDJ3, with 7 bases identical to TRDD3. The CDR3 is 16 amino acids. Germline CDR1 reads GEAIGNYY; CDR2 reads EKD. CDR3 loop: CACDWGSSWDTRQMFF. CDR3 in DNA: TGTGCCTGTGACTGGGGGAGCTCCTGGGACACCCGACAGATGTTCTTC.

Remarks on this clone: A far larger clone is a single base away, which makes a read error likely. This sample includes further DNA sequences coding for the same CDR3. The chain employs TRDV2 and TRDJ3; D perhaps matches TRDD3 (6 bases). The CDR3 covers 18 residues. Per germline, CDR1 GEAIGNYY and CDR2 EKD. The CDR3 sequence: CACDTWGLSSWDTRQMFF. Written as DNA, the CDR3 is TGCGCCTGTGACACCTGGGGATTGAGCTCCTGGGACACCCGACAGATGTTTTTC.

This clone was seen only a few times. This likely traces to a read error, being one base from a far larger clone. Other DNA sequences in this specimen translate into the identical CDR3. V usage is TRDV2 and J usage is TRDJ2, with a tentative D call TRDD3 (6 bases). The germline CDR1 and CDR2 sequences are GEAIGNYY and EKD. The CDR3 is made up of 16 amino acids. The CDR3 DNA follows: TGTGCCTGCGACACCGGAACTCTGGGGACAACAGCACAACTCTTCTTT. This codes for CACDTGTLGTTAQLFF.

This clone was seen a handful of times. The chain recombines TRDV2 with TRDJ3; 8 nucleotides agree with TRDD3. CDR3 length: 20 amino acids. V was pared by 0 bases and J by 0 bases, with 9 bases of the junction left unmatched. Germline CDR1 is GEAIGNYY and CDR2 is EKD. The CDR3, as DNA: TGTGCCTGTGACACCGTGGTGACTGGGGGCCCCTCCTGGGACACCCGACAGATGTTTTTC. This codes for CACDTVVTGGPSWDTRQMFF.